This TCR beta chain came from a study of Graves' ophthalmopathy and Graves' hyperthyroidism (dated by TCRdb to between 2018 and 2020). General notes on the study: Peripheral blood was collected at initial diagnosis, prior to any treatment. Following sample collection, hyperthyroidism patients were given methimazole at a starting dose of 30 mg daily, and ophthalmopathy patients were given high-dose intravenous methylprednisolone. An independent validation cohort comprised roughly 20 hyperthyroidism patients and 15 to 17 patients who later progressed from hyperthyroidism to ophthalmopathy. In total, approximately 130 blood samples were TCR-sequenced: some 40 ophthalmopathy, some 72 hyperthyroidism and some 17 hyperthyroidism-to-ophthalmopathy patients. A discovery set of 90 to 100 patients (approximately 45 ophthalmopathy, 55 to 60 stable hyperthyroidism) was enrolled to explore V-J signatures distinguishing ophthalmopathy from hyperthyroidism. The study used TCR beta repertoire signatures to distinguish Graves' ophthalmopathy from Graves' hyperthyroidism and to predict progression to ophthalmopathy. In more than five hyperthyroidism patients, the T-cell repertoires found in thyroid tissue were compared with those found in blood.

Ophthalmopathy patients had moderately to severely active disease, Clinical Activity Score of at least 3, NOSPECS grade of at least 4, and disease duration under 3 months. Patients with other autoimmune diseases, uncontrolled infections, pregnancy or lactation were excluded from the study. Diagnosis was based on clinical symptoms, serum thyroxine, TRAb, thyroid ultrasound and orbital computed tomography. PBMCs were isolated from approximately 10 ml of fresh peripheral blood by Ficoll-Paque density gradient centrifugation. Trizol reagent was used to extract the total RNA, and its quality was then checked on an Agilent 2100 Bioanalyzer. For repertoire sequencing, TCR beta CDR3 regions were amplified from RNA transcripts. The first round was an RT-PCR using HTBI primers with the Qiagen OneStep RT-PCR kit, and this first round was followed by a second-round multiplex PCR, then size selection and purification. Libraries were sequenced paired-end with 100 bp reads on an Illumina HiSeq2000. The source study handled its data this way. SOAPnuke was used to process the reads, removing any read that contained adapters or uncalled bases, had a mean Phred below 15, or lacked an exact match to the constant primer or identifier. COPE v1.2.5 was used to merge the high-quality paired reads. Unique nucleotide sequences were defined as clonotypes and aligned to IMGT TRB V, D and J references using MiTCR v1.1. Only V-J combinations with frequency above 0.0001 were analysed, covering about 99% of repertoires. For each V-J combination, a TCR clonal expansion and chaos score was defined as F50 clonal expansion divided by the chaos observed in the TCRdist matrix. Welch's t-statistics and random forest were used to reduce the features to approximately 13 V-J combinations, which were then used as input to a naive Bayes classifier. Thyroid-blood repertoire similarity was quantified with the Morisita-Horn index. The raw public reads went through TCRdb reprocessing: fastp at Q25, MiXCR clone calling, in-frame beta chains kept. Rows with one shared CDR3 protein collapse into an entry with the most common genes and DNA. The V and J calls were not made by the authors but by TCRdb's processing. Across this sample there are fewer than 350,000 distinct CDR3 sequences, with 15% to 20% seen only once. 12% of the sample comes from the top ten.

Inclusive of the bounding cysteine and phenylalanine, the CDR3 is 19 residues long. CDR3 DNA is the only sequence kept; it has 57 bases, read in frame from the first base. Via the germline V gene, CDR1 is SGHAT and CDR2 FQNNGV. What the authors observed across the whole study: In validation, the model predicted ophthalmopathy progression with about 64% sensitivity and about 77% specificity; some 13 predicted patients were CT-confirmed with GO in a median of around 6.5 months. Among expanded thyroid clonotypes with frequency above 0.001, most also showed up in blood, which suggests that blood repertoires may reflect the thyroid immune response. No statistical method was used to predetermine the sample size, and group allocation was not hidden from the investigators. The 13-signature model separated ophthalmopathy from stable hyperthyroidism with roughly 89% sensitivity and around 84% specificity in cross-validation, and 80%/75% in the test set.

For this clonotype: No antigen is known for it. At one end, the junction sequence differs from germline, possibly due to a read error.

The chain uses TRBV11-2 and TRBJ2-2; 8 central nucleotides agree with TRBD2. Material for sequencing was peripheral blood. This TCR came from an adult man with Graves' ophthalmopathy. At the DNA level, the sequence is TGTGCCAGCAGCTTAGGGTCGGGTAGCGGGGCGACGAACACCGGGGAGCTGTCTTTT. It translates as CASSLGSGSGATNTGELSF.